This is a list of T cell receptor beta chains from one sample in a study of blood T cell repertoires in COVID-19. Sequencing used immunoSEQ multiplex PCR; TCRdb keeps in-frame clones, though not all of them. The sample shows 200,000 to 250,000 clones, 70% to 90% of them seen only once. Specimen: peripheral blood. Receptor source: a woman aged 18-29 years who had recovered from COVID-19. The CDR3 runs from the conserved cysteine through the conserved F or W. A D gene is named only where the DNA matches it firmly. The size of a clone is reported for some rows only, either as once, few or many, or as a class for expanded clones.

cdr3_length	d_call	clone_size	v_call	j_call	cdr3_nt	cdr3_aa
15	TRBD1	.	TRBV2	TRBJ2-3	TGTGCCAGCAGTGAGTACAGGGGGAACACAGATACGCAGTATTTT	CASSEYRGNTDTQYF
17	.	.	TRBV2	TRBJ1-5	TGTGCCAGCAGTGTCGAGAGACAGTCAGCAGGCGGTCAGCCCCAGCATTTT	CASSVERQSAGGQPQHF
13	.	.	TRBV29-1	TRBJ1-2	TGCAGCGTAGGGACACGATTAAAGGATGGCTACACCTTC	CSVGTRLKDGYTF
13	.	.	TRBV7-9	TRBJ2-5	TGTGCCAGCAGGACAGGTTCGGGAGAGACCCAGTACTTC	CASRTGSGETQYF
12	TRBD2	.	TRBV13	TRBJ2-2	TGTGCCAGCCAGCGGGGGAGCGGGGAGCTGTTTTTT	CASQRGSGELFF
13	TRBD1	.	TRBV5-1	TRBJ1-1	TGCGCCAGCAGCTGGGACCCGACAGGGACAGCTTTCTTT	CASSWDPTGTAFF
13	.	.	TRBV6-2/TRBV6-3	TRBJ1-2	TGTGCCAGCAGTTACTCGGGCCTCTATGGCTACACCTTC	CASSYSGLYGYTF
13	TRBD1	.	TRBV7-2	TRBJ2-5	TGTGCCAGCAGATCAGGGGGCGTCGAGACCCAGTACTTC	CASRSGGVETQYF
15	TRBD2	.	TRBV7-7	TRBJ2-2	TGTGCCAGCAGCTTAGGGCTAGCGGGAGCCGGGGAGCTGTTTTTT	CASSLGLAGAGELFF
15	.	.	TRBV6-6	TRBJ1-3	TGTGCCAGCATCAGGTCATTGAGCTCTGGAAACACCATATATTTT	CASIRSLSSGNTIYF
13	.	once	TRBV29-1	TRBJ2-7	TGCAGCGTTGGGACAGACAACCGGAACGAGCAGTACTTC	CSVGTDNRNEQYF
12	TRBD1	.	TRBV5-1	TRBJ1-2	TGCGCCAGCAGCTTGCAGGGGGACGGCTACACCTTC	CASSLQGDGYTF
17	TRBD2	.	TRBV10-3	TRBJ2-7	TGTGCCATCAGGGTCTGGCTAGCGGGAGCATCCTCCTACGAGCAGTACTTC	CAIRVWLAGASSYEQYF
15	TRBD2	.	TRBV5-1	TRBJ2-5	TGCGCCAGCAGCTTAGGAGCGGGAGGGCTGGAGACCCAGTACTTC	CASSLGAGGLETQYF
16	TRBD1	.	TRBV29-1	TRBJ1-2	TGCAGCGTTGCTCCGGACAGGGAAGGGTCCGACTATGGCTACACCTTC	CSVAPDREGSDYGYTF
13	TRBD1	.	TRBV27	TRBJ1-1	TGTGCCAGCAGTTTATCAGGGGGCCGAGAAGCTTTCTTT	CASSLSGGREAFF
14	.	.	TRBV13	TRBJ2-5	TGTGCCAGCAGCTTCAGGACTATACAAGAGACCCAGTACTTC	CASSFRTIQETQYF
12	.	.	TRBV7-2	TRBJ2-5	TGTGCCAGCAGCTTACTACAAGAGACCCAGTACTTC	CASSLLQETQYF
12	.	.	TRBV29-1	TRBJ1-1	TGCAGCGTTGAGGAGGGTTCCACTGAAGCTTTCTTT	CSVEEGSTEAFF
12	.	.	TRBV15	TRBJ2-7	TGTGCCACCAGCAGAGATTACTACGAGCAGTACTTC	CATSRDYYEQYF
16	TRBD1	.	TRBV28	TRBJ1-5	TGTGCCAGCACGGACCCCTCTAGGGGGCGGAATCAGCCCCAGCATTTT	CASTDPSRGRNQPQHF
17	.	.	TRBV4-3	TRBJ1-2	TGCGCCAGCAGCCAAGTCACTTCAGGGATGGTTCTCTATGGCTACACCTTC	CASSQVTSGMVLYGYTF
13	.	.	TRBV30	TRBJ2-3	TGTGCCTGGACCGAGGGTAGCACAGATACGCAGTATTTT	CAWTEGSTDTQYF
15	.	.	TRBV15	TRBJ2-2	TGTGCCACCAGACCGGGACACTTCAACACCGGGGAGCTGTTTTTT	CATRPGHFNTGELFF
15	.	few	TRBV19	TRBJ2-1	TGTGCCAGTAGGGAGCAGGCGGGCCCCTACAATGAGCAGTTCTTC	CASREQAGPYNEQFF
16	.	once	TRBV13	TRBJ2-1	TGTGCCAGCAGCTTAGGACGGCAGGGGGGCCACAATGAGCAGTTCTTC	CASSLGRQGGHNEQFF
15	.	.	TRBV6-5	TRBJ1-2	TGTGCCAGCAGCTGGGCAGCTCTAATTTCCTATGGCTACACCTTC	CASSWAALISYGYTF
14	TRBD2	.	TRBV5-1	TRBJ2-5	TGCGCCAGCAGCTTTAGCGGGAGCGGGGAGACCCAGTACTTC	CASSFSGSGETQYF
14	.	.	TRBV5-1	TRBJ2-7	TGCGCCAGCAGCTTGTCTCCACAGGACTACGAGCAGTACTTC	CASSLSPQDYEQYF
13	TRBD1	.	TRBV9	TRBJ2-3	TGTGCCAGCAGCCCACAGTGGACAGGTACGCAGTATTTT	CASSPQWTGTQYF
17	TRBD1	.	TRBV10-3	TRBJ2-5	TGTGCCATCAGCCCAGCCCGGGGACAGGGGATCGAAGAGACCCAGTACTTC	CAISPARGQGIEETQYF
16	TRBD1	once	TRBV4-1	TRBJ1-2	TGCGCCAGCAGCCAAGGCACAGGGGCTACTAACTATGGCTACACCTTC	CASSQGTGATNYGYTF
18	.	once	TRBV28	TRBJ2-3	TGTGCCAGCAGTTTCGTTTCTCGGGGGGGCAGGGGGAGAGATACGCAGTATTTT	CASSFVSRGGRGRDTQYF
14	TRBD1	once	TRBV5-1	TRBJ2-7	TGCGCCAGCAGCTTGGGGGACAGCTCCTACGAGCAGTACTTC	CASSLGDSSYEQYF
14	.	.	TRBV30	TRBJ1-5	TGTGCCTGGAGTGTAGGTCAGCCCGGGGTGCCCCAGCATTTT	CAWSVGQPGVPQHF
16	TRBD2	once	TRBV13	TRBJ2-3	TGTGCCAGCAGCTCCGCCACTAGCGGGACCACAGATACGCAGTATTTT	CASSSATSGTTDTQYF
18	.	.	TRBV27	TRBJ2-1	TGTGCCAGCAGCCTTCTGGGGCGAGCCAGAGCTGCCTACAATGAGCAGTTCTTC	CASSLLGRARAAYNEQFF
17	.	.	TRBV25-1	TRBJ1-3	TGTGCCAGCAGTGAACGGCACAGGGAGACGGATGGAAACACCATATATTTT	CASSERHRETDGNTIYF
13	TRBD1	once	TRBV13	TRBJ1-1	TGTGCCAGCAGCTTAGTGGGACAGGGGCGGTCTTTCTTT	CASSLVGQGRSFF
15	.	.	TRBV19	TRBJ2-7	TGTGCCAGTAGTCCCGGGGGGCTCCCCACCTACGAGCAGTACTTC	CASSPGGLPTYEQYF
14	.	.	TRBV30	TRBJ1-1	TGTGCCTGGACCATCCGGGGGGGTGGCACTGAAGCTTTCTTT	CAWTIRGGGTEAFF
14	.	.	TRBV27	TRBJ2-7	TGTGCCAGCAGTCGACAGACAAGCCTCTACGAGCAGTACTTC	CASSRQTSLYEQYF
14	.	few	TRBV13	TRBJ2-7	TGTGCCAGCAGCTCCGCCAGGGACTCCTACGAGCAGTACTTC	CASSSARDSYEQYF
13	.	.	TRBV5-6	TRBJ2-1	TGTGCCAGCAGCCCATGGCTGCCCAATGAGCAGTTCTTC	CASSPWLPNEQFF
14	TRBD1	many	TRBV9	TRBJ2-7	TGTGCCAGCAGCCCGGGGACAGGTCACTACGAGCAGTACTTC	CASSPGTGHYEQYF
13	TRBD1	.	TRBV19	TRBJ2-7	TGTGCCAGTAGTCGGGGACAGGCCTACGAGCAGTACTTC	CASSRGQAYEQYF
13	.	.	TRBV27	TRBJ2-7	TGTGCCAGCAGTTTATCTTTGGCGGGTGAGCAGTACTTC	CASSLSLAGEQYF
16	TRBD1	.	TRBV3-1/TRBV3-2	TRBJ1-1	TGTGCCAGCAGCCAGGAGTCCGGGACAGTGAACACTGAAGCTTTCTTT	CASSQESGTVNTEAFF
15	.	.	TRBV2	TRBJ1-6	TGTGCCAGCAGAATACGAGAGGGAGGGAATTCACCCCTCCACTTT	CASRIREGGNSPLHF
14	TRBD1	.	TRBV7-8	TRBJ2-7	TGTGCCAGCAGCCCATTTTCGGGACAGGGGGCTACATACTTC	CASSPFSGQGATYF
16	TRBD1	.	TRBV25-1	TRBJ1-2	TGTGCCAGCAGTGAACCGGGACAGGGTGTGGGCTATGGCTACACCTTC	CASSEPGQGVGYGYTF
13	.	.	TRBV30	TRBJ2-2	TGTGCCTGGAGCAGGGGGGACACCGGGGAGCTGTTTTTT	CAWSRGDTGELFF